This T cell receptor beta chain was captured in a study of cytomegalovirus exposure and HLA in healthy donors. As for the study in general: Both the 100 to 150 validation repertoires and the approximately 670 first-cohort repertoires used the same platform, as reported by a later analysis.

Study-wide results and caveats: Specificity of a few CMV-associated chains for CMV antigens was verified in vitro. The listing of 160 or so TCR beta chains classed them as cytomegalovirus-associated.

Using immunoSEQ multiplex PCR, the repertoire was profiled, and TCRdb retains in-frame clones only, with some absent. The sample has 150,000 to 200,000 clones, 85% to 90% seen once. The CDR3 is 14 amino acids. Germline V lookup: CDR1 SGHNT, CDR2 YYREEE (reference sequence). V shed 4 bases and J 8 bases; nucleotides not matched to a gene: 9. About this clone: Its antigen is undetermined.

The chain recombines TRBV5-4 with TRBJ2-1; 7 bases fit TRBD1. The sample consisted of PBMCs. The receptor was derived from a woman under 40 in good health and CMV-seronegative. Here the CDR3 DNA reads TGTGCCAGCAGCGTCTGGGGACAGTTCGATGAGCAGTTCTTC. Its protein product is CASSVWGQFDEQFF.